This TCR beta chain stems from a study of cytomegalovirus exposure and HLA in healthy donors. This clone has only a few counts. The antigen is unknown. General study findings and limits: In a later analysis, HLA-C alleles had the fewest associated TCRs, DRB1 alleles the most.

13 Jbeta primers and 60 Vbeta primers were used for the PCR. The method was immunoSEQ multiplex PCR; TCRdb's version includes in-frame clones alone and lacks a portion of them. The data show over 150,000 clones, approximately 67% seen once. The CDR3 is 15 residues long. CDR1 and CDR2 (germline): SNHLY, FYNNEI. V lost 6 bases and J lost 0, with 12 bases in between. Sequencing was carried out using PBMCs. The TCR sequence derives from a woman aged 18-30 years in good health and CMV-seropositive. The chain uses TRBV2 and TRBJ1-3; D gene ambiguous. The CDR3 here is CASRASDLSGNTIYF. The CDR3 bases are TGTGCCAGCAGGGCAAGCGACCTCTCTGGAAACACCATATATTTT.